The 13 T cell receptor beta chains given below trace back to one sample, sequenced in a study of blood T cell repertoires in COVID-19. Here immunoSEQ multiplex PCR was the method, and the copy in TCRdb shows in-frame clones only, minus some. The sample contains about 190,000 clones, 84% of which appear only once. Material: peripheral blood. The receptors here all came from a human donor in a cohort sampled during active COVID-19.

This clone was observed once. The V and J genes are TRBV10-2 and TRBJ1-5; 7 nucleotides agree with TRBD1. The junction had 8 bases not matched to a gene; V was cut back by 6 bases and J by 3 bases. CDR1 and CDR2 from the germline V gene are WSHSY and SAAADI. The CDR3 extends over 15 amino acids. CDR3 in amino acids: CASRMLGTVNQPQHF. DNA for the CDR3: TGCGCCAGCAGGATGCTTGGGACAGTCAATCAGCCCCAGCATTTT.

The chain uses TRBV2 and TRBJ1-2, with a possible D match to TRBD1 (5 bases). CDR1 SNHLY and CDR2 FYNNEI come from the germline V gene. The germline V and J ends were trimmed by 7 bases and 2 bases, with 17 bases remaining between them. The CDR3 spans 15 residues. The CDR3 protein is CASTARRGGNYGYTF. In DNA, the CDR3 is TGTGCCAGCACGGCGCGGCGGGGGGGAAACTATGGCTACACCTTC.

The rearrangement joins TRBV6-5 to TRBJ2-5; TRBD2 matches at 11 bases. V lost 6 bases and J lost 3; bases outside the gene matches: 0. The CDR3 length is 13 residues. From germline, CDR1 is MNHEY and CDR2 SVGAGI. The CDR3 here is CASRLAGEETQYF. The CDR3 nucleotides read TGTGCCAGCAGACTAGCGGGGGAAGAGACCCAGTACTTC.

V gene TRBV6-5 combines with J gene TRBJ2-5; perhaps TRBD1 as D (5 bases). Germline V lookup: CDR1 MNHEY, CDR2 SVGAGI. This CDR3 is built from 15 residues. Trimming took off 0 bases at V and 2 bases at J, with 10 bases between the two ends. The CDR3 loop reads CASSYSAAGQETQYF. In DNA form, the CDR3 reads TGTGCCAGCAGTTACTCGGCGGCAGGGCAAGAGACCCAGTACTTC.

The chain links TRBV24-1 to TRBJ2-2; 15 bases line up with TRBD2. The J segment lost 6 bases and the V segment lost 3 bases, leaving 7 bases of the junction unmatched. Germline V lookup: CDR1 KGHDR, CDR2 SFDVKD. The CDR3 sequence is 18 residues long. In nucleotides, the CDR3 is TGTGCCACCAGTGATCCGGGACTAGCGGGAGGTAGGGCCGGGGAGCTGTTTTTT. Encoded protein: CATSDPGLAGGRAGELFF.

J is TRBJ2-2 and V is TRBV15, with 7 bases lining up with TRBD1. V trimming: 1 base; J trimming: 6 bases; junction bases outside the gene matches: 5. Germline CDR1 and CDR2: LNHNV and YYDKDF (reference sequence). The CDR3 is 15 amino acids. The DNA for the CDR3 is TGTGCCACCAGCAGAGGGGACAGTCCTTCCGGGGAGCTGTTTTTT. It yields the protein CATSRGDSPSGELFF. Combining the CDR3 with reference TRBV15 and TRBJ2-2 gives the whole variable domain DAMVIQNPRYQVTQFGKPVTLSCSQTLNHNVMYWYQQKSSQAPKLLFHYYDKDFNNEADTPDNFQSRRPNTSFCFLDIRSPGLGDTAMYLCATSRGDSPSGELFFGEGSRLTVL.

V gene TRBV18 combines with J gene TRBJ1-2; 7 bases align to TRBD1. Germline loops: CDR1 KGHSH, CDR2 LQKENI. V shed 2 bases and J 6 bases; nucleotides not matched to a gene: 9. The CDR3 has 15 amino acids. The DNA of the CDR3 is TGTGCCAGCTCACCATTTAAGGGGGCGAAGGATGGCTACACCTTC. It is translated as CASSPFKGAKDGYTF.

V and J are TRBV6-7 and TRBJ2-2, with 10 nucleotides matching TRBD1. TRBV6-7 is labeled an ORF, and its function is uncertain. V lost 6 bases, J lost 1 base, and 11 bases stayed unmatched. This CDR3 spans 18 amino acids. This chain's CDR3 is CASSQGQGEDWNTGELFF. CDR3 DNA: TGTGCCAGCAGCCAAGGACAGGGGGAAGATTGGAACACCGGGGAGCTGTTTTTT.

The genes are TRBV6-5 and TRBJ1-6, with 7 bases identical to TRBD1. Germline V gives CDR1 MNHEY, CDR2 SVGAGI. The CDR3 contains 14 residues. V shed 2 bases and J 7 bases; nucleotides not matched to a gene: 2. DNA of the CDR3: TGTGCCAGCAGTTACGCCAGGGGGAATTCACCCCTCCACTTT. Amino acids: CASSYARGNSPLHF.

This chain connects TRBV5-1 to TRBJ2-1, with 10 bases lining up with TRBD2. Germline V gives CDR1 SGHRS, CDR2 YFSETQ. This CDR3 has 16 amino acids. With 0 bases clipped from V and 9 bases from J, the junction kept 9 bases outside the gene matches. CDR3 amino acids: CASSLVPSGSRGEQFF. CDR3 DNA: TGCGCCAGCAGCTTGGTCCCTAGCGGGAGTCGAGGTGAGCAGTTCTTC.

V is TRBV7-3 and J is TRBJ2-2; perhaps TRBD1 as D (5 bases). The CDR3 contains 15 residues. CDR1 is SGHTA, CDR2 FQGTGA, per germline. Trimming stripped 2 bases from V and 3 bases from J, with 10 bases between. Here the CDR3 DNA reads TGTGCCAGCAGCTTACAGGGTTTGGACACCGGGGAGCTGTTTTTT. Encoded protein: CASSLQGLDTGELFF.

This clone was seen a handful of times. This chain links TRBV18 with TRBJ2-2; D is perhaps TRBD1 (5 bases). Germline loops: CDR1 KGHSH, CDR2 LQKENI. This CDR3 comprises 14 residues. Between the trimmed V and J ends, which lost 5 bases and 1 base, there was a span of 8 bases. CDR3 amino acids: CASSRQQNTGELFF. DNA of the CDR3: TGTGCCAGCTCAAGACAGCAGAACACCGGGGAGCTGTTTTTT.

The chain combines TRBV7-8 with TRBJ1-2; 7 bases align to TRBD1. The CDR3 extends over 13 amino acids. With 5 bases clipped from V and 2 bases from J, the junction kept 2 bases outside the gene matches. CDR1 and CDR2 (germline): SGHVS, FQNEAQ. The CDR3 nucleotides are TGTGCCAGCAGCATGGACAGGAACTATGGCTACACCTTC. This translates into CASSMDRNYGYTF. The full variable domain, completed using reference TRBV7-8 and TRBJ1-2, is GAGVSQSPRYKVAKRGQDVALRCDPISGHVSLFWYQQALGQGPEFLTYFQNEAQLDKSGLPSDRFFAERPEGSVSTLKIQRTQQEDSAVYLCASSMDRNYGYTFGSGTRLTVV.